The present entry profiles one TCR beta chain with its context. Germline trimming cut 1 base from V and 5 bases from J; bases unmatched to any gene: 0. This CDR3 has 14 amino acids. The sample belongs to a study of response to subunit inactivated influenza vaccine. MiXCR, run by TCRdb on the RT-PCR reads, gives a single entry per CDR3 protein. The sample contains about 570,000 distinct CDR3 sequences, over 9% of which appear only once. These sequences were also reported in another study, on T cells expressing NK-cell markers. That work states: The authors made TCR beta cDNA libraries by 5'RACE template switching. This switching added a universal primer site and UMIs. Of eight sequenced donors, seven were HCMV-seropositive and one HCMV-seronegative.

The chain has TRBV12-3 or TRBV12-4 and TRBJ2-1; 9 bases align to TRBD1. This specimen was PBMCs from blood, taken on the day of vaccination. The origin of this receptor is a man aged 45-65 years who received an inactivated influenza vaccine. CDR3 protein: CASSLDRGHNEQFF. DNA for the CDR3: TGTGCCAGCAGTTTAGACAGGGGGCACAATGAGCAGTTCTTC.